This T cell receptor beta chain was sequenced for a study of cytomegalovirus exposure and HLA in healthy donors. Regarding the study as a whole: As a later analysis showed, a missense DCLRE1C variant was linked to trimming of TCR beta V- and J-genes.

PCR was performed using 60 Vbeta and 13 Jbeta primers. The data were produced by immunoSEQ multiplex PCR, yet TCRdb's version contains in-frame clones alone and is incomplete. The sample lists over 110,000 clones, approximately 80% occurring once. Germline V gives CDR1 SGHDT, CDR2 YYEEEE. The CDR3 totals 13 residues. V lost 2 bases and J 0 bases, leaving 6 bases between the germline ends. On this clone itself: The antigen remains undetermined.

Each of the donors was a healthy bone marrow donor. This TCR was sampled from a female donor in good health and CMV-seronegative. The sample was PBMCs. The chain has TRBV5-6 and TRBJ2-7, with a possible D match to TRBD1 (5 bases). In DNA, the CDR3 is TGTGCCAGCAGCTTAGGGGCCTCCTACGAGCAGTACTTC. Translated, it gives CASSLGASYEQYF.